This T cell receptor beta chain was sequenced in a study of T cell repertoires in cytomegalovirus infection. TCRdb reprocessed the reads via MiXCR and lists one record per CDR3 protein. This table has some 920,000 distinct CDR3 sequences, approximately 32% appearing once. Many counts were recorded for this clonotype. Antigen specificity is unknown. The CDR3 sequence is 16 residues long. V dropped 0 bases and J dropped 7; count of bases not matched to a gene: 8. Germline V gives CDR1 LNHNV, CDR2 YYDKDF (reference sequence). The sequence was obtained from a human donor in good health (CMV status not recorded). Some clones in this sample may be carry-over from other donors' samples. The sample in question was cultured CD8+ T cells from PBMCs, obtained from culture after CMV antigen stimulation. The J gene is TRBJ2-2, the V gene TRBV15; 7 bases match TRBD1. The CDR3 here is CATSRDRGQTDGELFF. The CDR3 DNA follows: TGTGCCACCAGCAGAGATAGGGGACAGACGGACGGGGAGCTGTTTTTT.